This T cell receptor (beta chain) was recovered during a study of human T cells and chemical hapten exposure. With regard to this clonotype: This may arise from a read error, as a much more abundant clone is one base away.

Time point: patch test 1, 2 weeks after DPC sensitization. Treatment indicated: therapeutic diphenylcyclopropenone sensitization with weekly scalp DPC. A single record per CDR3 protein comes from TCRdb applying MiXCR to the RACE reads. In the table there are approximately 340,000 distinct CDR3 sequences, under 8% of which are singletons. Germline CDR1 KGHSH, CDR2 LQKENI. The CDR3 loop spans 15 amino acids. The sequence came from a woman between 18 and 29 years old with alopecia areata. Some clones in this sample may be carry-over from other donors' samples. The chain has TRBV18 and TRBJ2-3; 12 nucleotides line up with TRBD2. The specimen comprised whole blood, sampled in connection with sensitization to the hapten diphenylcyclopropenone (DPC). In DNA form, the CDR3 reads TGTGCCAGCTTACCACCTAGCGGGGGGGCCGATACGCAGTATTTT. It codes for CASLPPSGGADTQYF.